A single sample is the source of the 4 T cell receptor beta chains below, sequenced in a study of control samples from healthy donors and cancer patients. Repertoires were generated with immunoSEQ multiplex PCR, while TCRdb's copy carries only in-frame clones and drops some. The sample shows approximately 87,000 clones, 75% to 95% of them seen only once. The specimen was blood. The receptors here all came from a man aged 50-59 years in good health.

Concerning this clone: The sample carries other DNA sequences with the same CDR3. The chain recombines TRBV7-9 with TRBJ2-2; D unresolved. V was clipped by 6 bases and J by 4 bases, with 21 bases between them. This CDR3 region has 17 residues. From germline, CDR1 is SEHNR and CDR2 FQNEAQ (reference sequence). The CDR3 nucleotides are TGTGCCAGCAGGACATCACGGGCGGATGTAGTCACCGGGGAGCTGTTTTTT. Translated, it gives CASRTSRADVVTGELFF.

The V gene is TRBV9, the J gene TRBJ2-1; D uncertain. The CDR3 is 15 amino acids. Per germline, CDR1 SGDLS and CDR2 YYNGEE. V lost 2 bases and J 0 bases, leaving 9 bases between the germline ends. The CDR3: CASSVKPSSYNEQFF. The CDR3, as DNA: TGTGCCAGCAGCGTTAAGCCAAGCTCCTACAATGAGCAGTTCTTC. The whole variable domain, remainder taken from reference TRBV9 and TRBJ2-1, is DSGVTQTPKHLITATGQRVTLRCSPRSGDLSVYWYQQSLDQGLQFLIQYYNGEERAKGNILERFSAQQFPDLHSELNLSSLELGDSALYFCASSVKPSSYNEQFFGPGTRLTVL.

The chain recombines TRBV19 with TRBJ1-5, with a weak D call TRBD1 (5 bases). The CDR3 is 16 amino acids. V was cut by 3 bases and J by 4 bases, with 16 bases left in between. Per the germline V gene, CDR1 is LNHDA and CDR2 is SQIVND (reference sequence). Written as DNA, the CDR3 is TGTGCCAGTAGTATCCGAGAGACAGTTCCTAATCAGCCCCAGCATTTT. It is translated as CASSIRETVPNQPQHF.

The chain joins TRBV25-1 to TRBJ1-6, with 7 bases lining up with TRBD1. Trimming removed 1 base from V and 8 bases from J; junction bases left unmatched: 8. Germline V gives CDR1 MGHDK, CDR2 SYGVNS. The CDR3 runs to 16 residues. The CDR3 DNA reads TGTGCCAGCAGTGAATCTAGAGGGGGCGTCGATTCACCCCTCCACTTT. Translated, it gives CASSESRGGVDSPLHF.